The rows below give T cell receptor beta chains drawn from one sample of a study of cytomegalovirus exposure and HLA in healthy donors. TCRdb's table, derived via immunoSEQ multiplex PCR, lists solely in-frame clones and lacks some. The data show 110,000 or so clones, 65% to 75% seen once. The sequenced sample consisted of PBMCs. Source of these receptors: a woman aged 40 to 55 in good health and CMV-seropositive. Both conserved end residues are part of each CDR3. A D gene is named only where the DNA matches it firmly. The listing skips clone size in some rows; elsewhere it reads once, few, many or a size class.

DNA: TGCGCCAGCAGCTCCTGGGCTAGCGGGAGAAGCAATGAGCAGTTCTTC
CDR3: CASSSWASGRSNEQFF
D: TRBD2
V: TRBV5-1
J: TRBJ2-1
size: .

DNA: TGCAGCGCTGCAACAGGGGGCTGGGGGAACACTGAAGCTTTCTTT
CDR3: CSAATGGWGNTEAFF
D: TRBD1
V: TRBV29-1
J: TRBJ1-1
size: .

DNA: TGCGCCAGCAGCCAAGATCCTGACCTGCGGCTGGAGACGTGGTACGAGCAGTACTTC
CDR3: CASSQDPDLRLETWYEQYF
D: .
V: TRBV4-1
J: TRBJ2-7
size: once

DNA: TGTGCCAGCAGTTACTCTTGGGACAGCTATCAGCCCCAGCATTTT
CDR3: CASSYSWDSYQPQHF
D: TRBD1
V: TRBV6-5
J: TRBJ1-5
size: .

DNA: TGTGCCAGCAGCCCGGGCTTGGACAGGGCCCATGGCTACACCTTC
CDR3: CASSPGLDRAHGYTF
D: TRBD1
V: TRBV28
J: TRBJ1-2
size: .

DNA: TGCGCCAGCAGCCTGACAGGGACTGAAGCTTTCTTT
CDR3: CASSLTGTEAFF
D: TRBD1
V: TRBV5-1
J: TRBJ1-1
size: once

DNA: TGCGCCAGCAGCTCCGGACAGTACGAGCAGTACTTC
CDR3: CASSSGQYEQYF
D: .
V: TRBV5-1
J: TRBJ2-7
size: few

DNA: TGCGCCAGCAGCTTGGGAAGGGGCAGGGGGCTTGATGCCGAGCAGTACTTC
CDR3: CASSLGRGRGLDAEQYF
D: TRBD1
V: TRBV5-1
J: TRBJ2-7
size: few

DNA: TGCGCCAGCAGTCACCTGGGGGGGGCCTGCACAGATACGCAGTATTTT
CDR3: CASSHLGGACTDTQYF
D: .
V: TRBV23-1
J: TRBJ2-3
size: .

DNA: TGTGCCAGCAGGTTGGGGCCACAGGAGGGCATTCAGTACTTC
CDR3: CASRLGPQEGIQYF
D: .
V: TRBV9
J: TRBJ2-4
size: .